Listed here are 22 T cell receptor beta chains from one sample, sequenced in a study of blood T cell repertoires in COVID-19. TCRdb's table, derived via immunoSEQ multiplex PCR, lists solely in-frame clones and lacks some. Here the sample spans 180,000 or so clones, 83% being singletons. Sequencing was performed on PBMCs or T cells enriched from blood (not recorded which). All receptors come from a woman in her forties or fifties in a cohort exposed to, infected with or recovered from COVID-19 (not recorded which).

The rearrangement links TRBV6-2 or TRBV6-3 to TRBJ2-7, with TRBD2 as a possible D gene (6 bases). The CDR3 runs to 16 residues. The germline V and J ends were trimmed by 2 bases and 3 bases, with 17 bases remaining between them. The germline V gene encodes CDR1 MNHEY and CDR2 SVGEGT. CDR3 loop: CASSYAGIPASYEQYF. The CDR3 DNA reads as TGTGCCAGCAGTTACGCGGGGATACCAGCCAGCTACGAGCAGTACTTC.

The chain links TRBV19 to TRBJ1-3, with unresolved D. Germline CDR1 and CDR2: LNHDA and SQIVND (reference sequence). Trimming shortened V by 7 bases and J by 1 base, and 11 bases separated the two germline ends. The CDR3 contains 14 residues. In nucleotides, the CDR3 is TGTGCCAGTATGTCCCCGGGTTCTGGAAACACCATATATTTT. As protein: CASMSPGSGNTIYF.

V usage is TRBV11-2 and J usage is TRBJ2-5; 12 nucleotides agree with TRBD2. The germline gives CDR1 SGHAT, CDR2 FQNNGV. CDR3 length: 17 amino acids. The ends lost 4 bases at V and 3 bases at J; junction bases unmatched: 9. DNA of the CDR3: TGTGCCAGCAGCTCCCTTAAGAGGACTAGCGGGGAAGAGACCCAGTACTTC. Its protein product is CASSSLKRTSGEETQYF.

V gene TRBV15 combines with J gene TRBJ1-1, with D unresolved. V dropped 0 bases and J dropped 7 bases, with 6 bases sitting between them. Germline loops: CDR1 LNHNV, CDR2 YYDKDF (reference sequence). The CDR3 extends over 12 amino acids. The CDR3 reads CATSREGLEAFF. The CDR3, as DNA: TGTGCCACCAGCAGAGAAGGACTTGAAGCTTTCTTT.

This CDR3 is CASSVRTGNTGELFF. CDR3 coding DNA: TGTGCCAGCAGCGTAAGGACAGGGAACACCGGGGAGCTGTTTTTT. This chain connects TRBV9 to TRBJ2-2, with 7 bases that match TRBD1. Germline CDR1 and CDR2: SGDLS and YYNGEE. With V trimmed by 1 base and J by 1 base, 1 base remained unmatched. The CDR3 runs to 15 residues.

The chain joins TRBV14 to TRBJ1-2, with D maybe TRBD1 (5 bases). Trimming removed 1 base from V and 7 bases from J, with 10 bases in between. This CDR3 has 13 residues. CDR1 is SGHDN, CDR2 FVKESK, per germline. CDR3 amino acids: CASSQAGVTGYTF. Written as DNA, the CDR3 is TGTGCCAGCAGCCAAGCGGGGGTTACTGGCTACACCTTC.

The genes are TRBV28 and TRBJ1-1; 8 nucleotides line up with TRBD1. Per the germline V gene, CDR1 is MDHEN and CDR2 is SYDVKM. Trimming took 4 bases from V and 5 from J; bases not matched to a gene: 18. There are 18 residues in the CDR3. CDR3 sequence: CASSSTGGAGGGLTEAFF. The CDR3 DNA sequence: TGTGCCAGCAGTTCCACCGGTGGGGCAGGGGGCGGATTGACTGAAGCTTTCTTT.

V is TRBV11-2 and J is TRBJ2-4; D possibly corresponds to TRBD2 (6 bases). Germline CDR1 is SGHAT and CDR2 is FQNNGV. The CDR3 contains 14 residues. Trimming left V 6 bases short and J 5 bases short, with 14 bases between. The CDR3 bases are TGTGCCAGCAGTCCCGCTAGCGCGCAAAACATTCAGTACTTC. Translation: CASSPASAQNIQYF.

The V call is TRBV7-2, the J call TRBJ1-1; D gene uncertain. V was trimmed by 5 bases and J by 6 bases, leaving 7 bases between them. Germline loops: CDR1 SGHTA, CDR2 FQGNSA. This CDR3 region has 11 residues. CDR3 coding DNA: TGTGCCAGCAGCCTCAGATCTGAAGCTTTCTTT. This translates into CASSLRSEAFF.

This rearrangement joins TRBV29-1 to TRBJ2-5, with TRBD1 matching over 9 bases. The CDR3 covers 13 residues. The V segment lost 4 bases and the J segment 5 bases; nucleotides outside the gene matches: 5. CDR1 SQVTM and CDR2 ANQGSEA come from the germline V gene. CDR3 in DNA: TGCAGCGTTGGGACAGGGGTTTATGAGACCCAGTACTTC. This encodes CSVGTGVYETQYF.

This sequence joins TRBV7-9 and TRBJ1-1; tentative D call: TRBD1 (6 bases). Germline lookup yields CDR1 SEHNR and CDR2 FQNEAQ (reference sequence). The CDR3 spans 15 residues. The ends were cut back, 1 base at V and 1 base at J, with 10 bases in the middle. As DNA, the CDR3 is TGTGCCAGCAGCTTAGAACAGGGTTGGAACACTGAAGCTTTCTTT. This sequence encodes CASSLEQGWNTEAFF.

This clone has just a few counts. The chain links TRBV29-1 to TRBJ2-7, with 10 bases fitting TRBD1. The CDR3 runs to 14 residues. J was trimmed by 5 bases and V by 5 bases; bases with no gene match: 9. CDR1 is SQVTM and CDR2 is ANQGSEA in the germline V gene. The CDR3 reads CSVLTGTGVDEQYF. In DNA, the CDR3 is TGCAGCGTTCTTACCGGGACAGGGGTGGACGAGCAGTACTTC.

The V gene is TRBV24-1, the J gene TRBJ2-1, with D unclear. CDR3 length: 12 amino acids. The germline V and J ends were trimmed by 4 bases and 6 bases, with 6 bases remaining between them. From germline, CDR1 is KGHDR and CDR2 SFDVKD. The CDR3 spells CATSDRTNEQFF. CDR3 DNA: TGTGCCACCAGTGACAGAACCAATGAGCAGTTCTTC.

The genes are TRBV27 and TRBJ2-3, with D possibly matching TRBD2 (5 bases). CDR1 is MNHEY, CDR2 SMNVEV, per germline (reference sequence). The CDR3 extends over 14 amino acids. Trimming stripped 3 bases from V and 2 bases from J, with 9 bases between. CDR3 sequence reads: CASSFYRDTDTQYF. The CDR3 coding sequence is TGTGCCAGCAGTTTCTATCGGGACACAGATACGCAGTATTTT.

The V call is TRBV7-2, the J call TRBJ2-2, with D maybe TRBD1 (5 bases). Trimming shortened V by 0 bases and J by 4 bases, and 9 bases separated the two germline ends. Germline lookup yields CDR1 SGHTA and CDR2 FQGNSA. This CDR3 is 15 amino acids long. CDR3 nucleotides: TGTGCCAGCAGCTTAGCAGTCCAGGGCACCGGGGAGCTGTTTTTT. Translated: CASSLAVQGTGELFF.

Details on this clone: This may be a read error, as it is one base from a much larger clone. The same CDR3 also results from other DNA sequences found in this sample. The rearrangement joins TRBV9 to TRBJ2-3; TRBD2 matches at 8 bases. Germline V gene sequence: CDR1 SGDLS, CDR2 YYNGEE. The CDR3 runs 15 residues. J gave up 1 base and V 0 bases, and 1 base lay outside the gene matches. The CDR3 reads CASSVDSGGTDTQYF. DNA of the CDR3: TGTGCCAGCAGCGTAGATAGCGGGGGCACAGATACGCAGTATTTT. The entire variable domain, with the rest obtained from reference TRBV9 and TRBJ2-3, is as follows: DSGVTQTPKHLITATGQRVTLRCSPRSGDLSVYWYQQSLDQGLQFLIQYYNGEERAKGNILERFSAQQFPDLHSELNLSSLELGDSALYFCASSVDSGGTDTQYFGPGTRLTVL.

The count of this clone is one. This chain connects TRBV19 to TRBJ1-4; no firm D call. V dropped 3 bases and J dropped 0 bases, with 14 bases sitting between them. The germline V gene has CDR1 LNHDA and CDR2 SQIVND (reference sequence). The CDR3 length is 17 residues. CDR3 in amino acids: CASSIPGDAATNEKLFF. The CDR3 DNA reads as TGTGCCAGTAGTATCCCAGGCGACGCCGCAACTAATGAAAAACTGTTTTTT.

V gene TRBV27 combines with J gene TRBJ2-3; 11 nucleotides agree with TRBD2. The germline V gene encodes CDR1 MNHEY and CDR2 SMNVEV (reference sequence). V shed 6 bases and J 6 bases; nucleotides not matched to a gene: 11. This CDR3 contains 16 residues. DNA for the CDR3: TGTGCCAGCAGGGGAGGAACTAGCGGGAGAATGGATACGCAGTATTTT. This encodes CASRGGTSGRMDTQYF.

V and J are TRBV28 and TRBJ2-7, with 9 bases lining up with TRBD2. The length of the CDR3 is 15 residues. V lost 3 bases and J lost 7; bases outside the gene matches: 10. Germline V CDR1 and CDR2: MDHEN, SYDVKM. CDR3 DNA sequence: TGTGCCAGCAGTTTTTCGCGGGGGGGCACGAGGGAGCAGTACTTC. Translated, it gives CASSFSRGGTREQYF.

The chain joins TRBV29-1 to TRBJ2-1, with 7 nucleotides matching TRBD2. V trimming: 4 bases; J trimming: 4 bases; junction bases outside the gene matches: 7. The CDR3 loop spans 14 amino acids. Germline V lookup: CDR1 SQVTM, CDR2 ANQGSEA. CDR3 residues: CSVVSLAVYNEQFF. The CDR3 DNA reads TGCAGCGTTGTTTCGCTAGCGGTATACAATGAGCAGTTCTTC.

This clone appeared a few times. The rearrangement links TRBV2 to TRBJ1-5, with a possible D match to TRBD1 (6 bases). Germline loops: CDR1 SNHLY, CDR2 FYNNEI. This CDR3 region has 18 residues. V lost 3 bases, J lost 1 base, and 19 bases lay in between. The DNA of the CDR3 is TGTGCCAGCAGTGATGGGGACATAACCCCTGGGAGCAATCAGCCCCAGCATTTT. This codes for CASSDGDITPGSNQPQHF.

This clone was detected a few times. This chain uses TRBV25-1 with TRBJ1-1; 9 bases are a match to TRBD1. The CDR3 has 15 amino acids. Germline V gene sequence: CDR1 MGHDK, CDR2 SYGVNS. V shed 4 bases, J shed 6 bases, and the junction held 9 bases outside the gene matches. DNA for the CDR3: TGTGCCAGCAGTGGAAGGACAGGGGCCGATTCTGAAGCTTTCTTT. It encodes CASSGRTGADSEAFF. Full variable domain (rest looked up from reference TRBV25-1 and TRBJ1-1): EADIYQTPRYLVIGTGKKITLECSQTMGHDKMYWYQQDPGMELHLIHYSYGVNSTEKGDLSSESTVSRIRTEHFPLTLESARPSHTSQYLCASSGRTGADSEAFFGQGTRLTVV.